This paragraph reports one TCR beta chain. Its specificity is not known. Time point given: persistent/refractory GD, antithyroid drugs over 5 years with positive TRAb. Extracted PBMC RNA gave rise to the TCR library. Germline V gene sequence: CDR1 MDHEN, CDR2 SYDVKM. Trimming took 5 bases from V and 5 from J, leaving 16 bases between them. The CDR3 sequence is 15 residues long. HTBI primers from iRepertoire and Arm-PCR of CDR3 regions yielded the TCR beta libraries. Using its own MiXCR run on the multiplex PCR reads, TCRdb lists one record per CDR3 protein. The sample shows some 370,000 distinct CDR3 sequences, around 20% of them seen only once. This specimen belongs to a study of regulatory T cells in long-lasting Graves disease. The study's findings and limits: Those with persistent disease had in common more public clonotypes (about 3,000) than new patients (approximately 890).

The source of this sequence is a female donor with Graves disease. The chain has TRBV28 and TRBJ2-1; D tentatively reads TRBD1 or TRBD2 (5 bases each). The sequences come from peripheral blood mononuclear cells (PBMCs), collected when the disease was refractory, from a patient treated with antithyroid drugs. CDR3 nucleotide sequence: TGTGCCAGCAGTCTCCCCCGGGGCTTCCACAATGAGCAGTTCTTC. It encodes CASSLPRGFHNEQFF.